Below, one T cell receptor (beta chain) is given with its context. Its antigen is as yet unknown. Germline assignment: CDR1 MDHEN and CDR2 SYDVKM. The CDR3 is made up of 16 amino acids. Trimming pared 2 bases from V and 0 bases from J, leaving 11 bases between. This specimen comes from a study of cytomegalovirus exposure and HLA in healthy donors. Researchers ran the PCR with 60 Vbeta and 13 Jbeta primers. TCRdb's table, derived via immunoSEQ multiplex PCR, lists solely in-frame clones and lacks some. Counted here are about 110,000 clones, approximately 84% occurring once; the ten biggest clones make up less than 2%. Study-wide points: Accurate HLA-A and HLA-B prediction from TCR beta sequences was reported for most subjects. Using a false discovery rate of 0.05, a later analysis showed that fewer than 20,000 TCR beta sequences were associated with HLA alleles.

The sequence was collected from a man aged 35-49 years in good health and CMV-seronegative. The source material was PBMCs. The chain joins TRBV28 to TRBJ1-5; D unclear. The CDR3 sequence is CASSLRGSASNQPQHF. The CDR3 bases are TGTGCCAGCAGTTTACGGGGAAGTGCTAGCAATCAGCCCCAGCATTTT.